This T cell receptor beta chain was retrieved from a study of blood T cells in healthy people across ages. Details on this clonotype: As yet, its antigen is unknown.

Points from the study as a whole: Unknown CMV status may confound age-related changes in expanded clones. Naive CD4+ cells and diversity were both higher in long-lived donors than in aged donors.

A J-beta primer mix and a sample-barcoded 5' primer were used in a second PCR of about 7 to 12 cycles. TCRdb re-derived calls from the 5' RACE reads in MiXCR, one entry per CDR3 protein. The sample lists hundreds of thousands of distinct CDR3 sequences, under 30% occurring once. Germline V gene lookup returns CDR1 SGHRS and CDR2 YFSETQ. The CDR3 is made up of 13 amino acids. The V and J ends lost 3 bases and 7 bases respectively, with 10 bases between them. Sequenced material: blood. The sequence was obtained from a woman aged 80 or older in good health. The chain is built from TRBV5-1 and TRBJ1-4, with a tentative D call TRBD1 (6 bases). The CDR3 loop reads CASSSGQSEKLFF. CDR3 nucleotides: TGCGCCAGCAGCTCGGGACAATCTGAAAAACTGTTTTTT.